Presented here are 20 T cell receptor beta chains from one specimen sequenced in a study of T-cell reconstitution after alpha-beta-depleted transplantation in children. It was with unique molecular identifiers that the TCRbeta library was prepared. TCRdb ran MiXCR on the PCR reads and lists one entry per CDR3 protein. This sample has about 490,000 distinct CDR3 sequences, with 8% to 11% found just once. The source was PBMCs, collected before TCRalphabeta/CD19-depleted stem cell transplant. These receptors were collected from a child between 2 and 9 years old with inherited bone marrow failure, due to receive a stem cell transplant.

This clonotype was observed at least ten times. The chain's CDR3 is CSASGRDREHEQYF. Written as DNA, the CDR3 is TGCAGTGCTAGCGGAAGGGACAGGGAACACGAGCAGTACTTC. V and J are TRBV20-1 and TRBJ2-7, with 9 nucleotides matching TRBD1. V lost 3 bases to trimming and J lost 5 bases; unmatched junction nucleotides: 8. This CDR3 contains 14 residues. CDR1 is DFQATT, CDR2 SNEGSKA, per germline (reference sequence).

This clonotype showed up many times. This rearrangement joins TRBV7-2 to TRBJ1-3, with TRBD1 as a possible D gene (6 bases). Trimming took off 5 bases at V and 3 bases at J, with 14 bases between the two ends. The CDR3 sequence is 15 residues long. The germline gives CDR1 SGHTA, CDR2 FQGNSA. The DNA for the CDR3 is TGTGCCAGCAGCCCGAGGGGGGATCTTGGAAACACCATATATTTT. It codes for CASSPRGDLGNTIYF.

This clonotype was detected ten times or more. CDR3 nucleotide sequence: TGTGCCAGCAGTCCCCTGACAGGGGCGTCCCAAGAGACCCAGTACTTC. It codes for CASSPLTGASQETQYF. This rearrangement joins TRBV28 to TRBJ2-5; 8 bases map to TRBD1. The CDR3 is 16 amino acids. J gave up 1 base and V 5 bases, and 9 bases lay outside the gene matches. Germline V gene data show CDR1 as MDHEN and CDR2 as SYDVKM. Complete variable domain (other parts from reference TRBV28 and TRBJ2-5): DVKVTQSSRYLVKRTGEKVFLECVQDMDHENMFWYRQDPGLGLRLIYFSYDVKMKEKGDIPEGYSVSREKKERFSLILESASTNQTSMYLCASSPLTGASQETQYFGPGTRLLVL.

This clonotype was found many times. This chain uses TRBV29-1 with TRBJ2-1; 7 bases map to TRBD2. Germline V lookup: CDR1 SQVTM, CDR2 ANQGSEA. Trimming took 3 bases from V and 1 from J; bases not matched to a gene: 3. The CDR3 spans 14 residues. CDR3 region: CSVDWGGSYNEQFF. CDR3 DNA: TGCAGCGTTGATTGGGGGGGTTCCTACAATGAGCAGTTCTTC.

This sequence joins TRBV11-2 and TRBJ2-2; D uncertain. Trimming left V 6 bases short and J 5 bases short, with 19 bases between. This CDR3 comprises 16 residues. Per germline, CDR1 SGHAT and CDR2 FQNNGV. In nucleotides, the CDR3 is TGTGCCAGCAGGCCCCCTGACTCGGGTGATACCGGGGAGCTGTTTTTT. Protein sequence: CASRPPDSGDTGELFF.

This clonotype was observed at least ten times. This chain uses TRBV28 with TRBJ2-1; TRBD2 agrees at 10 bases. V dropped 5 bases and J dropped 7; count of bases not matched to a gene: 14. The CDR3 extends over 17 amino acids. Germline V gives CDR1 MDHEN, CDR2 SYDVKM. CDR3 sequence reads: CASSPRTSGTPGNEQFF. The CDR3 DNA sequence: TGTGCCAGCAGTCCGAGGACTAGCGGAACCCCTGGGAATGAGCAGTTCTTC.

This clonotype was detected ten times or more. The chain couples TRBV7-9 to TRBJ2-3; D possibly corresponds to TRBD2 (5 bases). The CDR3 is 15 residues long. V was shortened by 2 bases and J by 0 bases, with 9 bases between the two germline ends. Germline V CDR1 and CDR2: SEHNR, FQNEAQ (reference sequence). CDR3 nucleotide sequence: TGTGCCAGCAGCTTACCGGGAAGAAGCACAGATACGCAGTATTTT. It yields the protein CASSLPGRSTDTQYF.

The J gene is TRBJ2-1, the V gene TRBV28; D remains ambiguous. Trimming removed 6 bases at V and 0 bases at J, with 15 bases between. Germline CDR1 is MDHEN and CDR2 is SYDVKM. This CDR3 is built from 16 residues. The CDR3 sequence is CASSRQSQCSYNEQFF. The CDR3 DNA is TGTGCCAGCAGCCGGCAGAGCCAGTGCTCCTACAATGAGCAGTTCTTC.

This clonotype was counted many times. V and J are TRBV7-2 and TRBJ2-7; TRBD2 matches 8 bases. Germline CDR1 is SGHTA and CDR2 is FQGNSA. The CDR3 totals 14 residues. The V segment lost 5 bases and the J segment 6 bases; nucleotides outside the gene matches: 9. CDR3 protein: CASSPLLAGGEQYF. The CDR3, as DNA: TGTGCCAGCAGCCCCCTCCTAGCGGGTGGCGAGCAGTACTTC.

This clonotype was observed at least ten times. The CDR3: CASNLGTENEKLFF. CDR3 DNA sequence: TGTGCCAGCAACTTAGGAACAGAGAATGAAAAACTGTTTTTT. This chain joins TRBV28 and TRBJ1-4; D ambiguous. Germline V gene sequence: CDR1 MDHEN, CDR2 SYDVKM. The V and J ends lost 7 bases and 5 bases respectively, with 14 bases between them. This CDR3 region has 14 residues.

This clonotype occurred a few times. This chain links TRBV29-1 with TRBJ2-7; 7 positions agree with TRBD1. The V segment lost 7 bases and the J segment 6 bases; nucleotides outside the gene matches: 6. The CDR3 contains 11 residues. The germline V gene has CDR1 SQVTM and CDR2 ANQGSEA. CDR3 sequence: CSAQTGIEQYF. DNA for the CDR3: TGCAGCGCCCAGACAGGGATCGAGCAGTACTTC.

On this clonotype: This may stem from a read error, because a much larger clone lies one nucleotide away. The rearrangement uses TRBV28 and TRBJ2-7; D gene ambiguous. The CDR3 sequence is 12 residues long. Trimming stripped 6 bases from V and 2 bases from J, with 8 bases between. Germline values: CDR1 MDHEN, CDR2 SYDVKM. CDR3 sequence (DNA): TGTGCCAGCAGCGCCCGAGCCTACGAGCAGTACTTC. The encoded protein is CASSARAYEQYF.

In this sample, this clonotype turned up a few times. This chain links TRBV4-3 with TRBJ2-2; no clear D. Germline CDR1 and CDR2: LGHNA and YSLEER. This CDR3 has 16 amino acids. V lost 1 base, J lost 7 bases, and 16 bases lay in between. The CDR3 reads CASSQGSPILIGELFF. As DNA, the CDR3 is TGCGCCAGCAGCCAAGGCTCTCCGATATTGATCGGGGAGCTGTTTTTT.

The chain has TRBV24-1 and TRBJ1-1, with D uncertain. Trimming took off 7 bases at V and 3 bases at J, with 8 bases between the two ends. This CDR3 has 12 residues. Germline CDR1 is KGHDR and CDR2 is SFDVKD. In nucleotides, the CDR3 is TGTGCCACCAGCCTCGGGGACACTGAAGCTTTCTTT. Protein product: CATSLGDTEAFF.

This clonotype was seen ten or more times. The CDR3 DNA reads TGTGCCTGGAGTACATATACGCAGTATTTT. It codes for CAWSTYTQYF. The rearrangement links TRBV30 to TRBJ2-3; D is undetermined. The CDR3 runs to 10 residues. The V gene lost 2 bases and the J gene lost 7 bases, with 4 bases spanning the gap. Per the germline V gene, CDR1 is GTSNPN and CDR2 is SVGIG (reference sequence).

This clonotype was detected many times. V is TRBV24-1 and J is TRBJ2-6, with a possible D match to TRBD1 (6 bases). CDR3 length: 18 amino acids. Germline V gene data show CDR1 as KGHDR and CDR2 as SFDVKD. The V gene lost 5 bases and the J gene lost 3 bases, with 19 bases spanning the gap. CDR3 DNA: TGTGCCACCAGTGGCCCGAACAGGGTGTCAGATGGGGCCAACGTCCTGACTTTC. Its protein product is CATSGPNRVSDGANVLTF.

This clonotype was counted at least ten times. The V gene is TRBV12-3 or TRBV12-4, the J gene TRBJ1-2, with a possible D match to TRBD1 (6 bases). The CDR3 contains 16 residues. V was shortened by 1 base and J by 8 bases, with 20 bases between the two germline ends. CDR3 residues: CASSLVPPTGSGGYTF. CDR3 nucleotide sequence: TGTGCCAGCAGTTTAGTACCCCCAACAGGGTCTGGAGGCTACACCTTC.

The rearrangement uses TRBV5-1 and TRBJ2-5; weak D call: TRBD1 (5 bases). Trimming removed 4 bases at V and 2 bases at J, with 9 bases between. Per the germline V gene, CDR1 is SGHRS and CDR2 is YFSETQ. CDR3 length: 13 amino acids. CDR3 loop: CASSHDSQETQYF. CDR3 sequence (DNA): TGCGCCAGCAGCCACGACAGTCAAGAGACCCAGTACTTC.

The table lists this clonotype with many counts. The chain links TRBV20-1 to TRBJ2-7; D is ambiguous. Germline loops: CDR1 DFQATT, CDR2 SNEGSKA (reference sequence). The V and J ends lost 3 bases and 2 bases respectively, with 14 bases between them. This CDR3 contains 14 residues. CDR3 sequence reads: CSASFLADTYEQYF. The DNA for the CDR3 is TGCAGTGCTAGTTTCTTGGCGGATACCTACGAGCAGTACTTC.

This clonotype was observed at least ten times. The genes are TRBV9 and TRBJ1-1; D is undetermined. V was cut by 0 bases and J by 1 base, with 10 bases left in between. The germline V gene has CDR1 SGDLS and CDR2 YYNGEE. The length of the CDR3 is 15 residues. The CDR3: CASSVDGFGNTEAFF. DNA of the CDR3: TGTGCCAGCAGCGTAGATGGGTTTGGGAACACTGAAGCTTTCTTT. Supplemented by reference TRBV9 and TRBJ1-1, the full variable domain reads DSGVTQTPKHLITATGQRVTLRCSPRSGDLSVYWYQQSLDQGLQFLIQYYNGEERAKGNILERFSAQQFPDLHSELNLSSLELGDSALYFCASSVDGFGNTEAFFGQGTRLTVV.